The clone carrying this T cell receptor beta chain has a count of ten or more. There were TCR beta CDR3 regions amplified from RNA transcripts. The primer set for the first-round RT-PCR of the TCR CDR3 was HTBI. One entry per CDR3 protein, called by TCRdb with MiXCR from the multiplex PCR reads. The sample carries roughly 290,000 distinct CDR3 sequences, over 15% recorded once. This sample stems from a study of T cells in Graves' hyperthyroidism and ophthalmopathy. Germline V gene lookup returns CDR1 DFQATT and CDR2 SNEGSKA (reference sequence). The CDR3 loop spans 10 amino acids. V was trimmed by 6 bases and J by 8 bases, leaving 7 bases between them. At least 3 on the Clinical Activity Score was recorded for ophthalmopathy patients, who also had NOSPECS grade at least 4 and duration under 3 months.

The specimen sequenced was blood. The sequence derives from an older woman with Graves' ophthalmopathy. The chain couples TRBV20-1 to TRBJ1-4; D unclear. The CDR3 DNA sequence: TGCAGTGCAATGTCAGAAAAACTGTTTTTT. This translates into CSAMSEKLFF.